This T cell receptor (beta chain) was profiled in a study of radiotherapy plus CTLA-4 blockade in lung cancer. Per the germline V gene, CDR1 is LNHDA and CDR2 is SQIVND (reference sequence). The V gene end was trimmed by 3 bases and the J gene end by 2 bases; junction bases not matched to a gene: 6. This CDR3 has 16 amino acids. In its sample, this clone was seen a few times. The antigen is undetermined. Overall study results and limits: It was early blood T cell clone dynamics, with interferon-beta, that reportedly best predicted response. Researchers report tumor-derived TCR clones expanding in blood after radiotherapy plus ipilimumab.

Clones were read by immunoSEQ multiplex PCR, and TCRdb kept only the in-frame ones, dropping some. Among about 28,000 clones, under 80% were seen once, and the ten largest hold 7.5% to 8%. Participants had chemo-refractory metastatic non-small-cell lung cancer and were treated with focal radiation plus ipilimumab CTLA-4 blockade. Here the sequenced sample was peripheral blood, taken from a patient treated with radiotherapy plus ipilimumab. The gene calls are TRBV19 and TRBJ2-7, with TRBD2 matching over 11 bases. This clonotype was sampled from a human donor with non-small cell lung cancer who had stable disease on radiotherapy plus ipilimumab. CDR3 region: CASSIFVLAGAYEQYF. Here the CDR3 DNA reads TGTGCCAGTAGTATTTTTGTACTAGCGGGGGCCTACGAGCAGTACTTC.